These T cell receptor beta chains were read from a single sample in a study of Graves' ophthalmopathy and Graves' hyperthyroidism. TCRdb used MiXCR to reprocess the multiplex PCR reads, holding one entry per CDR3 protein. The sample shows about half a million distinct CDR3 sequences, approximately 15% of them seen only once. Source material: blood. All receptors derive from a woman in her 30s with Graves' ophthalmopathy. The CDR3 runs from the conserved cysteine through the conserved F or W. The D gene is left open where the match is weak. Clone size, where shown, is once, few, many, or a class for clones that have expanded.

cdr3_nt,cdr3_aa,clone_size,d_call,v_call,j_call
TGTGCCTGGAGTCTACCCCCGGACAGGGGCCAGCATTTT,CAWSLPPDRGQHF,-,TRBD1,TRBV30,TRBJ1-5
TGCGCCAGCAGCGCGACAGCTGAAGAGACCCAGTACTTC,CASSATAEETQYF,many,-,TRBV5-1,TRBJ2-5
TGCAGTGCTAGCTCCCCCGATGGGTGGTACGAGCAGTACTTC,CSASSPDGWYEQYF,-,-,TRBV20-1,TRBJ2-7
TGTGCCAGCAAGGGCTATGGCTACACCTTC,CASKGYGYTF,many,-,TRBV2,TRBJ1-2
TGCAGTGCTAGTTCCACGAGTGGGGGAGTCACTGAAGCTTTCTTT,CSASSTSGGVTEAFF,many,-,TRBV20-1,TRBJ1-1
TGTGCCAGCAGTTTATCCCAGATCGGACAGGCGGTCACTGAAGCTTTCTTT,CASSLSQIGQAVTEAFF,-,TRBD1,TRBV27,TRBJ1-1
TGTGCCAGCAGCGTACAGCCGGGGATGACTGAAGCTTTCTTT,CASSVQPGMTEAFF,many,-,TRBV9,TRBJ1-1
TGTGCCAGCAGTTCGCCTTTAGATAACACCATATATTTT,CASSSPLDNTIYF,-,-,TRBV12-3/TRBV12-4,TRBJ1-3
TGTGCCAGCAGCGCAGGGACTAGCAATTCCGGGGAGCTGTTTTTT,CASSAGTSNSGELFF,few,TRBD2,TRBV9,TRBJ2-2
TGTGCCAGCAGCCGGTCGACAGACCTCTCTGGAAACACCATATATTTT,CASSRSTDLSGNTIYF,many,-,TRBV4-2,TRBJ1-3
TGCGCCAGCAGCTTTTCTCTGTCAGGCCCCCTCGAGCAGTACTTC,CASSFSLSGPLEQYF,few,-,TRBV5-1,TRBJ2-7
TGCAGTGCTAGGAGGGACACCTACGAGCAGTACTTC,CSARRDTYEQYF,once,-,TRBV20-1,TRBJ2-7
TGTGCCAGCAGTTTAGTAACAGGGCCGGGGGAGACCCAGTACTTC,CASSLVTGPGETQYF,many,-,TRBV28,TRBJ2-5
TGCAGTGCGGCTTGGAGCGGGGGGCGGGAGACCCAGTACTTC,CSAAWSGGRETQYF,many,TRBD2,TRBV20-1,TRBJ2-5
TGTGCCAGCAGTCTCAGGGAGACCTCCGGGGAGCAGTACTTC,CASSLRETSGEQYF,many,-,TRBV2,TRBJ2-7
TGTGCCAGCAGCTTCCGAACAGGACAGGACTCCTACGAGCAGTACTTC,CASSFRTGQDSYEQYF,few,TRBD1,TRBV11-2,TRBJ2-7
TGTGCCAGCAGTTTTAGGGGACTAGCCGGGGAGCTGTTTTTT,CASSFRGLAGELFF,-,TRBD2,TRBV28,TRBJ2-2